The 9 T cell receptor beta chains below were found in one sample sequenced in a study of T cell responses to AZD1222 COVID-19 vaccine. Assay used: immunoSEQ multiplex PCR; TCRdb lists only in-frame clones, some missing. The table has tens of thousands of clones, around 85% seen once; the top ten hold over 20%. Sequenced here: peripheral blood, sampled on day 0 of AZD1222 vaccination. Receptor source: an adult in good health.

V is TRBV5-1 and J is TRBJ1-6; D is unclear. CDR1 is SGHRS, CDR2 YFSETQ, per germline. CDR3 length: 17 residues. Trimming stripped 4 bases from V and 2 bases from J, with 16 bases between. The CDR3 DNA follows: TGCGCCAGCAGCCCCTGGGCCCTCATCACCTATAATTCACCCCTCCACTTT. Amino acid sequence: CASSPWALITYNSPLHF.

The chain has TRBV7-2 and TRBJ2-1, with 7 nucleotides matching TRBD1. The CDR3 spans 14 residues. V lost 5 bases, J lost 6 bases, and 7 bases stayed unmatched. Germline assignment: CDR1 SGHTA and CDR2 FQGNSA. CDR3 coding DNA: TGTGCCAGCAGCCAAGAGGGACAGCCCAATGAGCAGTTCTTC. Amino acid sequence: CASSQEGQPNEQFF.

This chain's CDR3 is CASSNTTGTGGRGYTF. CDR3 nucleotide sequence: TGCGCCAGCAGCAACACGACCGGGACAGGGGGGCGAGGCTACACCTTC. This chain connects TRBV5-1 to TRBJ1-2, with 11 positions matching TRBD1. The CDR3 extends over 16 amino acids. V was clipped by 4 bases and J by 8 bases; unmatched bases: 13. CDR1 is SGHRS, CDR2 YFSETQ, per germline.

This clone is a singleton in its sample. This chain connects TRBV5-1 to TRBJ1-4; possibly TRBD1 for D (5 bases). The CDR3 is 15 amino acids. Per germline, CDR1 SGHRS and CDR2 YFSETQ. Trimming took off 0 bases at V and 5 bases at J, with 11 bases between the two ends. In DNA form, the CDR3 reads TGCGCCAGCAGCTTGGGGCCGGGGGGAAATGAAAAACTGTTTTTT. Translated, it gives CASSLGPGGNEKLFF.

This chain joins TRBV5-4 and TRBJ2-1; 12 positions match TRBD1. The CDR3 covers 17 residues. From germline, CDR1 is SGHNT and CDR2 YYREEE (reference sequence). The V segment lost 0 bases and the J segment 8 bases; nucleotides outside the gene matches: 9. The CDR3 loop reads CASSLAGGTGGSDEQFF. CDR3 nucleotide sequence: TGTGCCAGCAGCTTGGCCGGAGGGACAGGGGGCTCGGATGAGCAGTTCTTC.

The chain recombines TRBV18 with TRBJ1-5; D uncertain. V gave up 5 bases and J gave up 0 bases, with 11 bases separating them. The CDR3 has 15 amino acids. Germline loops: CDR1 KGHSH, CDR2 LQKENI. The CDR3 reads CASSIAADSNQPQHF. The CDR3, as DNA: TGTGCCAGCTCAATAGCAGCGGATAGCAATCAGCCCCAGCATTTT.

V gene TRBV10-2 combines with J gene TRBJ2-5; TRBD1 or TRBD2 may be the D gene (7 bases each). V dropped 5 bases and J dropped 4 bases, with 20 bases sitting between them. The CDR3 runs to 16 residues. Per germline, CDR1 WSHSY and CDR2 SAAADI. CDR3 region: CASSKNTDREGETQYF. The CDR3 coding sequence is TGCGCCAGCAGTAAAAATACCGACAGGGAGGGAGAGACCCAGTACTTC.

J is TRBJ2-7 and V is TRBV19, with 7 bases that match TRBD1. From germline, CDR1 is LNHDA and CDR2 SQIVND (reference sequence). Losses at the gene ends were 4 bases for V and 1 base for J; bases not matched to a gene: 7. The CDR3 is 15 amino acids. This CDR3 is CASSTSRTGSYEQYF. DNA of the CDR3: TGTGCCAGTAGTACGAGTCGGACAGGTTCCTACGAGCAGTACTTC.

This chain connects TRBV10-1 to TRBJ2-7; TRBD2 matches 14 bases. CDR3 size: 19 residues. J gave up 0 bases and V 4 bases, and 11 bases lay outside the gene matches. Germline CDR1 WNHNN, CDR2 SYGVQD (reference sequence). Written as DNA, the CDR3 is TGCGCCAGCAGTGCAGGACTAGCGGGAGGTTCACCGAGCTCCTACGAGCAGTACTTC. It specifies CASSAGLAGGSPSSYEQYF.